This TCR beta chain was identified in a study of blood T cells in healthy people across ages. The study, taken as a whole, reports: Relative to aged donors, long-lived donors carried more naive CD4+ cells and displayed higher diversity.

Germline CDR1 reads MGHRA; CDR2 reads YSYEKL. V lost 1 base to trimming and J lost 3 bases; unmatched junction nucleotides: 9. The CDR3 is 17 amino acids. Notes on this clonotype: Its antigen is currently unknown.

Primed by a sample-barcoded 5' primer and a J-beta primer mix, a second PCR proceeded for 7 to 11 cycles. TCRdb called the 5' RACE reads again in MiXCR, with one record for every CDR3 protein. The sample has about 640,000 distinct CDR3 sequences, around three fifths seen once; the top ten hold 30% to 45%. This chain joins TRBV4-1 and TRBJ2-5, with TRBD1 identical over 9 bases. The sample was blood. The TCR comes from a man aged 60-69 years in good health. The DNA for the CDR3 is TGCGCCAGCAGCCAAGCGACAGTTCGGACAGGGGAAGAGACCCAGTACTTC. Translated, it gives CASSQATVRTGEETQYF.